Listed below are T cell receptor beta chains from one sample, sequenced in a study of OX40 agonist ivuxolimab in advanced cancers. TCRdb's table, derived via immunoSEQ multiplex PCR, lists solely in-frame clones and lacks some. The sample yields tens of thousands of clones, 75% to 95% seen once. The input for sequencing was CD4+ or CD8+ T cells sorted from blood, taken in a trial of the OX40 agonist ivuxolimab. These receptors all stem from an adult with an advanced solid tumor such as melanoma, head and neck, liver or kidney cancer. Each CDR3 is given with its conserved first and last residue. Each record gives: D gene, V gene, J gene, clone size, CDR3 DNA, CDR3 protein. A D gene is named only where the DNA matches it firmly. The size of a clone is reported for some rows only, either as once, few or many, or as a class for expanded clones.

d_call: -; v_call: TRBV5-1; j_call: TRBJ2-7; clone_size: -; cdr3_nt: TGCGCCAGCCGGCAGGGGAACTACGAGCAGTACTTC; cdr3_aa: CASRQGNYEQYF
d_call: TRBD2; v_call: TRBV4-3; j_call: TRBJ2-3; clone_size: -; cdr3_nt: TGCGCCAGCAGCCAAGCCGGACTAGCGGGAGGGCGATTAGATACGCAGTATTTT; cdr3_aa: CASSQAGLAGGRLDTQYF
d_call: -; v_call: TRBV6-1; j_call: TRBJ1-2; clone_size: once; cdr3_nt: TGTGCCAGCACCAGGACAATCTATGGCTACACCTTC; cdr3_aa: CASTRTIYGYTF
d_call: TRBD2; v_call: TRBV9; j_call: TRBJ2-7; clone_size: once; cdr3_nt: TGTGCCAGCAGCCCGACCGGGGGGAGATACGAGCAGTACTTC; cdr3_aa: CASSPTGGRYEQYF
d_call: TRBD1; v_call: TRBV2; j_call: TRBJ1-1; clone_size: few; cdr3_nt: TGTGCCAGCATCAGGGACAGGGACACTGAAGCTTTCTTT; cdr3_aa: CASIRDRDTEAFF
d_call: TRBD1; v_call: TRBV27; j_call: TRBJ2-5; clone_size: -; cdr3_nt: TGTGCCAGCAGTTTAGGTCCAGGGGGCCGAGAGACCCAGTACTTC; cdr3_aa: CASSLGPGGRETQYF
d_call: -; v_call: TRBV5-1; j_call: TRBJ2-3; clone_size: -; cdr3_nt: TGCGCCAGCAGCCCCGGACACATCAACACAGATACGCAGTATTTT; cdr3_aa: CASSPGHINTDTQYF
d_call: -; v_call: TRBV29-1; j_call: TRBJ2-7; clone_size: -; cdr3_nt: TGCAGCGTTGCCCCCCCCCACGAGCAGTACTTC; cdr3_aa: CSVAPPHEQYF
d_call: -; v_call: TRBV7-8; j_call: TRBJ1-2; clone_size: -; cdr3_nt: TGTGCCAGCAGCGGATCGACAGGTGGCTACACCTTC; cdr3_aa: CASSGSTGGYTF
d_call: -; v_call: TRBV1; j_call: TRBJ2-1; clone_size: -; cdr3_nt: TGCACCAGCAGCCAAGCCCCGGGGGTCACATACAATGAGCAGTTCTTC; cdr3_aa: CTSSQAPGVTYNEQFF
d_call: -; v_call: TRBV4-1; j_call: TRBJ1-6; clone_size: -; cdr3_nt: TGCGCCAGCAGCCAAGAGCGGGGACTGTATAATTCACCCCTCCACTTT; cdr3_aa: CASSQERGLYNSPLHF
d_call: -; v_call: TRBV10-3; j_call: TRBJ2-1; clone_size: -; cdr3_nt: TGTGCCATCAGTAACACACCGAGCTCCTACAATGAGCAGTTCTTC; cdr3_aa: CAISNTPSSYNEQFF
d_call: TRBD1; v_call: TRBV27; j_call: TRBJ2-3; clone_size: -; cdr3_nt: TGTGCCAGCACCGGGACAGGGCTCGGCTCTACGCAGTATTTT; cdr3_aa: CASTGTGLGSTQYF
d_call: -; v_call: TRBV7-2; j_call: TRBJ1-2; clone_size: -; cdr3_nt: TGTGCCAGCAGCTGGGTGTTTTATGGCTACACCTTC; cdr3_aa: CASSWVFYGYTF
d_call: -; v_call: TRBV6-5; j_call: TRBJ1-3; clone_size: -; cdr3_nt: TGTGCCAGCAGTTACTTGGGGCCCGGAAACACCATATATTTT; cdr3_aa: CASSYLGPGNTIYF
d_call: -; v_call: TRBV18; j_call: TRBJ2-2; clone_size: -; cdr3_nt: TGTGCCAGCTCACCTGTCGGGGAGCTGTTTTTT; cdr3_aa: CASSPVGELFF
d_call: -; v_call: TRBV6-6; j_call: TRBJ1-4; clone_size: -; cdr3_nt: TGTGCCAGCAGTTACTATAGTGGGACACCTAATGAAAAACTGTTTTTT; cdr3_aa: CASSYYSGTPNEKLFF
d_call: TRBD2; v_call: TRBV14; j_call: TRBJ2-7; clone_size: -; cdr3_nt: TGTGCCAGCAGCCTCTCTGGGAGCGGGAGGTCTTACGAGCAGTACTTC; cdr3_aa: CASSLSGSGRSYEQYF
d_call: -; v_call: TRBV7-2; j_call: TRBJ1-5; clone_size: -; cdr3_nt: TGTGCCAGCAGCCTCCGATTGCCACAGGGCGGTCAGCCCCAGCATTTT; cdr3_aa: CASSLRLPQGGQPQHF
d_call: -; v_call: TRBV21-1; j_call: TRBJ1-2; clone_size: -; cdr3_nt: TGTGCCAGCAGCAAAGAAATGGGGACAGGGACGAACTATGGCTACACCTTC; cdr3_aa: CASSKEMGTGTNYGYTF
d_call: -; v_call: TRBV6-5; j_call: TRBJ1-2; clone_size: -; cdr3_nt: TGTGCCAGCAGTTACTCGGGGGTCTCCGGAGGCTATGGCTACACCTTC; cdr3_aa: CASSYSGVSGGYGYTF
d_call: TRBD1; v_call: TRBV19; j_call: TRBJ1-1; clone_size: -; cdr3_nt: TGTGCCAGTAGCCAAGGACAGGGAGGCACTGAAGCTTTCTTT; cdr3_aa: CASSQGQGGTEAFF
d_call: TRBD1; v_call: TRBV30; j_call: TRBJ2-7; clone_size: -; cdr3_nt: TGTGCCTGGAGTCGGGGACAGGGAAAGATAGCCGAGCAGTACTTC; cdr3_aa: CAWSRGQGKIAEQYF
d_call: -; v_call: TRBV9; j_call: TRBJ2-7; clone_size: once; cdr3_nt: TGTGCCAGCAGCGTAGATTCAGGGCCCTACGAGCAGTACTTC; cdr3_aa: CASSVDSGPYEQYF
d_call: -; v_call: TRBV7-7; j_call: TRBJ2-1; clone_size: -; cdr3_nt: TGTGCTAGCAGCTTAGAACTCGGGAATGAGCAGTTCTTC; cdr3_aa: CASSLELGNEQFF
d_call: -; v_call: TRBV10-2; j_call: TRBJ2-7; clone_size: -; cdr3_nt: TGCGCCAGCAGTGAGCCCCGGGACAACGGAGAGCAGTACTTC; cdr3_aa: CASSEPRDNGEQYF
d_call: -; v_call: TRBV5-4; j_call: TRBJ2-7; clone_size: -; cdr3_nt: TGTGCCAGCAGCTCAACCGGGGCTGGCTACGAGCAGTACTTC; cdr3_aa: CASSSTGAGYEQYF
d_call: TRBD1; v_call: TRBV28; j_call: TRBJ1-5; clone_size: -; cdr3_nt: TGTGCCAGCAGTTCCAATAACAGGGGTCAGCCCCAGCATTTT; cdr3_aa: CASSSNNRGQPQHF
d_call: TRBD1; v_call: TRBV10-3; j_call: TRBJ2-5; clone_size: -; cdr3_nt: TGTGCCATCAGTGAGTCTAATGGACAGGGGGCCCTGGAGACCCAGTACTTC; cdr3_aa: CAISESNGQGALETQYF
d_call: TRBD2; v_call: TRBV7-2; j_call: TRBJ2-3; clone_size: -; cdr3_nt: TGTGCCAGCAGCCCCAGGGCTAGCGGGAGGGATACGCAGTATTTT; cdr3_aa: CASSPRASGRDTQYF
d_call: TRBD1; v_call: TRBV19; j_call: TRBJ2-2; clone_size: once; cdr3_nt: TGTGCCAGTAGTCGACAGGGTGGTCCCGGGGAGCTGTTTTTT; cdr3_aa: CASSRQGGPGELFF
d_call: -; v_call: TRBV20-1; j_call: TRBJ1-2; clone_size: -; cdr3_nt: TGCAGTGCTCCCAGGGACTATGGCTACACCTTC; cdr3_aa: CSAPRDYGYTF
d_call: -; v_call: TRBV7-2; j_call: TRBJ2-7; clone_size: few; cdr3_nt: TGTGCCAGCAGCTTAATGCAGAGCTCCTACGAGCAGTACTTC; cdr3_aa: CASSLMQSSYEQYF
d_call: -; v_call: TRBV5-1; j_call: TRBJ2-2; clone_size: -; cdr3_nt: TGCGCCAGCAGCTTGGGTCCCTCCGGGGAGCTGTTTTTT; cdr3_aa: CASSLGPSGELFF
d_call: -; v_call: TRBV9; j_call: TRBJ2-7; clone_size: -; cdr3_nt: TGTGCCAGCAGCCCGGGAAATAGGGAACCCTACGAGCAGTACTTC; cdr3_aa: CASSPGNREPYEQYF
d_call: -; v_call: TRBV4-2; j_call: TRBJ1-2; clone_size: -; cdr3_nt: TGTGCCAGCAGCCGCCAGGGTCCAAATAACTATGGCTACACCTTC; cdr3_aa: CASSRQGPNNYGYTF
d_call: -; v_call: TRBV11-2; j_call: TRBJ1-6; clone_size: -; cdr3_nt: TGTGCCAGCAGCTTAATGGTACAGGCTTCTACACCCCTCCACTTT; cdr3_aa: CASSLMVQASTPLHF
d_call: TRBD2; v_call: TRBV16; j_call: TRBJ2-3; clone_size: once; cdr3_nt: TGTGCCAGCAGCCAATCGACTAGCGGAGAACTCAACACAGATACGCAGTATTTT; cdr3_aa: CASSQSTSGELNTDTQYF
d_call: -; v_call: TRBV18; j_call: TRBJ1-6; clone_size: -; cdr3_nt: TGTGCCAGCTCACCGCAGGACAGTTCCCAGGGAAATTCACCCCTCCACTTT; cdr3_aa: CASSPQDSSQGNSPLHF
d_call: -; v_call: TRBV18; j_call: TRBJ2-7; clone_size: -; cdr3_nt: TGTGCCAGCTCACCGTCCTCGCAGGGATCCTACGAGCAGTACTTC; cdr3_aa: CASSPSSQGSYEQYF
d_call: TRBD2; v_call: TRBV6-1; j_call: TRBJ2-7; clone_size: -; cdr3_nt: TGTGCCACGGGGGGAGCCTACGAGCAGTACTTC; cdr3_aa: CATGGAYEQYF
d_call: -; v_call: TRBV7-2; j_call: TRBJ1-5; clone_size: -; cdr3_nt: TGTGCCAGCAGCTTAAGCAATCAGCCCCAGCATTTT; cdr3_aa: CASSLSNQPQHF
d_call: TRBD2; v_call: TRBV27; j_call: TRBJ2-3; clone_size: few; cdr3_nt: TGTGCCAGCAGTATTAGCGGGATAGTCGCAGATACGCAGTATTTT; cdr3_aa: CASSISGIVADTQYF
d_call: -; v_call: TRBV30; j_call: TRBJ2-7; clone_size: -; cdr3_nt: TGTGCCTGCTGGGTCGCACGTTTGTCGTACGAGCAGTACTTC; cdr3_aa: CACWVARLSYEQYF
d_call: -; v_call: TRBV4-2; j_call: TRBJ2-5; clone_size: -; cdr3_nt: TGTGCCAGCAGCCAAGACAGCGGCATGGGAGAGACCCAGTACTTC; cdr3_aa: CASSQDSGMGETQYF